These T cell receptor beta chains were read from a single sample in a study of cytomegalovirus exposure and HLA in healthy donors. Some clones are missing from TCRdb's copy, which holds only in-frame ones; the method was immunoSEQ multiplex PCR. The sample has 100,000 to 150,000 clones; 80% to 90% are singletons. Sequencing used PBMCs. The receptors were sampled from a woman aged 25-40 years in good health and CMV-seronegative. The CDR3 runs from the conserved cysteine through the conserved F or W.

J gene: TRBJ2-1; V gene: TRBV11-2; CDR3 protein: CASSLDLKSSYNEQFF
J gene: TRBJ2-3; V gene: TRBV28; CDR3 protein: CASSSPNSVSTDTQYF
J gene: TRBJ1-5; V gene: TRBV2; CDR3 protein: CASKAGDNQPQHF
J gene: TRBJ2-5; V gene: TRBV29-1; CDR3 protein: CSVPTFGTEETQYF
J gene: TRBJ2-5; V gene: TRBV7-8; CDR3 protein: CASGITSGGQETQYF
J gene: TRBJ1-6; V gene: TRBV12-5; CDR3 protein: CASGLWQAANSPLHF
J gene: TRBJ1-1; V gene: TRBV1; CDR3 protein: CTSSQERKGRPMNTEAFF
J gene: TRBJ2-7; V gene: TRBV11-2; CDR3 protein: CASSLGQVYEQYF
J gene: TRBJ1-1; V gene: TRBV15; CDR3 protein: CATSRETVNTEAFF
J gene: TRBJ2-7; V gene: TRBV2; CDR3 protein: CASKSEAYEQYF
J gene: TRBJ1-2; V gene: TRBV18; CDR3 protein: CASSPSEDYGYTF
J gene: TRBJ1-4; V gene: TRBV11-2; CDR3 protein: CASSLSGHNEKLFF
J gene: TRBJ1-2; V gene: TRBV19; CDR3 protein: CASSPNPNRAHYGYTF
J gene: TRBJ2-7; V gene: TRBV28; CDR3 protein: CASNSYPYEQYF
J gene: TRBJ1-1; V gene: TRBV6-4; CDR3 protein: CASSEGHMNTEAFF
J gene: TRBJ2-5; V gene: TRBV7-2; CDR3 protein: CASSPPGLAGVETQYF
J gene: TRBJ2-5; V gene: TRBV6-1; CDR3 protein: CASSEATGGQETQYF
J gene: TRBJ1-4; V gene: TRBV1; CDR3 protein: CTSSLLGQGVCEKLFF
J gene: TRBJ1-2; V gene: TRBV29-1; CDR3 protein: CSVDLAGVDGYTF
J gene: TRBJ2-2; V gene: TRBV4-1; CDR3 protein: CASSQRTANTGELFF
J gene: TRBJ2-1; V gene: TRBV27; CDR3 protein: CASSSGTSFNEQFF
J gene: TRBJ1-2; V gene: TRBV21-1; CDR3 protein: CASSKARTGKKSNYGYTF
J gene: TRBJ2-7; V gene: TRBV11-1; CDR3 protein: CASSYSGDLTYEQYF
J gene: TRBJ2-3; V gene: TRBV5-1; CDR3 protein: CASSGTGVPPDTQYF
J gene: TRBJ2-7; V gene: TRBV9; CDR3 protein: CASSPRGTGSTYEQYF
J gene: TRBJ1-2; V gene: TRBV4-1; CDR3 protein: CASSQRGQGIGGYTF
J gene: TRBJ2-1; V gene: TRBV6-6; CDR3 protein: CASSYPLAGGHNEQFF